The 31 T cell receptor beta chains below all came from one sample that was sequenced in a study of cytotoxic CD8 clonotypes in ibrutinib-treated CLL. Sequenced by immunoSEQ multiplex PCR; TCRdb stores in-frame clones only, minus some. The sample records over 150,000 clones, 70% to 85% being singletons. Material: PBMCs, obtained after 12 months of ibrutinib treatment. These receptors were collected from a human donor with chronic lymphocytic leukemia.

The rearrangement links TRBV27 to TRBJ1-2, with D hard to call. The CDR3 is 15 residues long. Germline V gene sequence: CDR1 MNHEY, CDR2 SMNVEV (reference sequence). The V gene lost 1 base and the J gene lost 2 bases, with 11 bases spanning the gap. The CDR3 loop reads CASSLFGSRNYGYTF. The CDR3 DNA reads as TGTGCCAGCAGTTTATTTGGGTCGAGGAACTATGGCTACACCTTC.

The chain recombines TRBV28 with TRBJ2-7; D unresolved. Germline V gene sequence: CDR1 MDHEN, CDR2 SYDVKM. Deletions cut 5 bases from V and 5 bases from J, with 10 bases between. The CDR3 runs to 12 residues. CDR3 sequence (DNA): TGTGCCAGCAGTCGCGAGGCCCACGAGCAGTACTTC. It translates to CASSREAHEQYF.

This clone was seen a handful of times. The chain joins TRBV19 to TRBJ1-1, with D possibly TRBD1 on 6 matching bases. CDR1 LNHDA and CDR2 SQIVND come from the germline V gene (reference sequence). Trimming pared 8 bases from V and 4 bases from J, leaving 17 bases between. This CDR3 has 14 amino acids. This chain's CDR3 is CASGTRRDTTEAFF. In DNA, the CDR3 is TGTGCCAGTGGGACAAGGAGGGACACCACTGAAGCTTTCTTT.

This clone appeared once. This chain joins TRBV4-1 and TRBJ2-7, with no clear D. Trimming left V 2 bases short and J 5 bases short, with 13 bases between. CDR1 is MGHRA, CDR2 YSYEKL, per germline. The CDR3 consists of 14 residues. The CDR3 DNA sequence: TGCGCCAGCAGCCAATTCCAGACTCTCCACGAGCAGTACTTC. Its protein product is CASSQFQTLHEQYF.

The V and J genes are TRBV7-2 and TRBJ1-6, with D possibly matching TRBD1 (6 bases). This CDR3 has 14 residues. Trimming took 7 bases from V and 3 from J, leaving 10 bases between them. Germline values: CDR1 SGHTA, CDR2 FQGNSA. Here the CDR3 DNA reads TGTGCCAGCAAAAGGACAGACTATAATTCACCCCTCCACTTT. This translates into CASKRTDYNSPLHF.

V and J are TRBV2 and TRBJ1-1; TRBD1 might be the D (5 bases). The CDR3 consists of 17 residues. With 1 base removed from V and 3 bases from J, the gap between germline ends came to 18 bases. The germline V gene encodes CDR1 SNHLY and CDR2 FYNNEI. CDR3 sequence (DNA): TGTGCCAGCAGTGAAGTTTTGGGACGGGGGTTGGACACTGAAGCTTTCTTT. Translation: CASSEVLGRGLDTEAFF.

V and J are TRBV27 and TRBJ2-3; D not certain. Per the germline V gene, CDR1 is MNHEY and CDR2 is SMNVEV (reference sequence). V shed 7 bases and J shed 2 bases, with 13 bases lying between them. This CDR3 is 14 amino acids long. In nucleotides, the CDR3 is TGTGCCAGCATGCTGATCGGTCCCACAGATACGCAGTATTTT. This sequence encodes CASMLIGPTDTQYF.

This clone was detected a few times. The rearrangement joins TRBV18 to TRBJ1-6; D is unresolved. The CDR3 is made up of 13 amino acids. Germline CDR1 and CDR2: KGHSH and LQKENI. Trimming left V 2 bases short and J 7 bases short, with 6 bases between. CDR3 loop: CASSPGENSPLHF. The CDR3 nucleotides read TGTGCCAGCTCACCAGGGGAGAATTCACCCCTCCACTTT.

The genes are TRBV7-8 and TRBJ2-3; 12 nucleotides align to TRBD2. The CDR3 sequence is 16 residues long. V lost 4 bases and J lost 2; bases outside the gene matches: 4. Germline V gives CDR1 SGHVS, CDR2 FQNEAQ. CDR3 region: CASSSTSGGHTDTQYF. The DNA for the CDR3 is TGTGCCAGCAGCTCGACTAGCGGGGGCCACACAGATACGCAGTATTTT.

The V call is TRBV6-5, the J call TRBJ2-2, with 11 bases that match TRBD2. V shed 7 bases and J 4 bases; nucleotides not matched to a gene: 5. This CDR3 comprises 15 residues. CDR1 is MNHEY and CDR2 is SVGAGI in the germline V gene. The CDR3 DNA sequence: TGTGCCAGCACCCCTGGGACTAGCGGCACCGGGGAGCTGTTTTTT. Amino acid sequence: CASTPGTSGTGELFF.

The rearrangement uses TRBV7-9 and TRBJ2-1; 7 positions agree with TRBD1. V gave up 1 base and J gave up 7 bases; unmatched junction bases: 19. The CDR3 spans 19 residues. Germline assignment: CDR1 SEHNR and CDR2 FQNEAQ (reference sequence). As DNA, the CDR3 is TGTGCCAGCAGCTTAGGTTTGCTGGGTGGCAGGGGGTTATTGAATGAGCAGTTCTTC. Translated: CASSLGLLGGRGLLNEQFF.

This clone was found once. This rearrangement joins TRBV7-9 to TRBJ2-5, with D unresolved. V was cut by 6 bases and J by 5 bases, with 22 bases left in between. The CDR3 is made up of 16 amino acids. The V gene's germline CDR1 is SEHNR and CDR2 FQNEAQ (reference sequence). The CDR3 protein is CASSPSGFGVRETQYF. CDR3 DNA: TGTGCCAGCAGTCCATCGGGTTTTGGGGTTCGGGAGACCCAGTACTTC. Variable domain in full (rest from reference TRBV7-9 and TRBJ2-5): DTGVSQNPRHKITKRGQNVTFRCDPISEHNRLYWYRQTLGQGPEFLTYFQNEAQLEKSRLLSDRFSAERPKGSFSTLEIQRTEQGDSAMYLCASSPSGFGVRETQYFGPGTRLLVL.

The chain joins TRBV28 to TRBJ1-2, with a possible D match to TRBD1 (6 bases). CDR3 length: 14 residues. The germline CDR1 and CDR2 sequences are MDHEN and SYDVKM. V was clipped by 2 bases and J by 3 bases, with 10 bases between them. The CDR3 region has the DNA TGTGCCAGCAGTTTACCTACAGGGTACTATGGCTACACCTTC. This gives the protein CASSLPTGYYGYTF.

The V call is TRBV7-9, the J call TRBJ2-3; weak D call: TRBD2 (5 bases). The CDR3 contains 17 residues. Per the germline V gene, CDR1 is SEHNR and CDR2 is FQNEAQ (reference sequence). The V end was cut by 0 bases, the J end by 3 bases, with 16 bases between. The CDR3 region is CASSLAAGSVPTDTQYF. CDR3 nucleotides: TGTGCCAGCAGCTTAGCGGCAGGTAGCGTTCCTACAGATACGCAGTATTTT.

The genes are TRBV5-1 and TRBJ2-3, with no clear D. Germline CDR1 is SGHRS and CDR2 is YFSETQ. CDR3 length equals 15 residues. V lost 0 bases, J lost 0 bases, and 8 bases lay in between. The CDR3, as DNA: TGCGCCAGCAGCTTGGATGGAATTAGCACAGATACGCAGTATTTT. Residues: CASSLDGISTDTQYF.

V gene TRBV28 combines with J gene TRBJ1-3; 9 bases match TRBD1. The trim removed 1 base at V and 4 bases at J, leaving 8 bases unmatched. CDR3 size: 17 residues. Germline assignment: CDR1 MDHEN and CDR2 SYDVKM. In DNA form, the CDR3 reads TGTGCCAGCAGTTTATCGTTGGGCACAGGGGGCGGAAACACCATATATTTT. Translating gives CASSLSLGTGGGNTIYF.

The CDR3 DNA follows: TGTGCCAGCAGTGAAGCCCTCGAGCAGTACTTC. The encoded protein is CASSEALEQYF. The chain has TRBV6-1 and TRBJ2-7; D gene uncertain. Germline V CDR1 and CDR2: MNHNS, SASEGT. V was pared by 0 bases and J by 6 bases, with 3 bases between. The CDR3 has 11 residues.

The chain combines TRBV6-4 with TRBJ1-2, with D possibly matching TRBD1 (5 bases). V dropped 0 bases and J dropped 4 bases, with 12 bases sitting between them. Per germline, CDR1 MRHNA and CDR2 SNTAGT. The CDR3 spans 15 residues. CDR3 in amino acids: CASSDSGAGSYGYTF. CDR3 bases: TGTGCCAGCAGTGACTCTGGGGCAGGGTCCTATGGCTACACCTTC.

This chain uses TRBV28 with TRBJ1-5; the D is unclear. Germline V gene sequence: CDR1 MDHEN, CDR2 SYDVKM. This CDR3 contains 16 residues. The V and J ends lost 7 bases and 2 bases respectively, with 18 bases between them. The CDR3 DNA is TGTGCCAGCACCTCACCCGGGTGGGATGGCAATCAGCCCCAGCATTTT. Translating it yields CASTSPGWDGNQPQHF.

This chain connects TRBV6-6 to TRBJ2-6, with D hard to call. The CDR3 covers 15 residues. Germline V gene lookup returns CDR1 MNHNY and CDR2 SVGAGI (reference sequence). Trimming took 5 bases from V and 2 from J, leaving 10 bases between them. The chain's CDR3 is CASSRTVAGANVLTF. The CDR3 DNA is TGTGCCAGCAGTCGAACAGTCGCTGGGGCCAACGTCCTGACTTTC.

V gene TRBV27 combines with J gene TRBJ2-2; the match to TRBD1 covers 8 bases. Germline V gives CDR1 MNHEY, CDR2 SMNVEV (reference sequence). Unmatched junction bases numbered 2, after V lost 4 bases and J lost 7 bases. CDR3 length equals 13 residues. CDR3 DNA: TGTGCCAGCAGTTCGACAGGGGTCGGGGAGCTGTTTTTT. Its translation is CASSSTGVGELFF.

The chain links TRBV10-3 to TRBJ2-3; 7 bases align to TRBD2. The CDR3 has 15 amino acids. Germline assignment: CDR1 ENHRY and CDR2 SYGVKD. V lost 4 bases to trimming and J lost 2 bases; unmatched junction nucleotides: 6. The CDR3 protein is CAISGERDLTDTQYF. CDR3 DNA: TGTGCCATCAGTGGGGAGCGGGACCTCACAGATACGCAGTATTTT.

The rearrangement uses TRBV5-4 and TRBJ1-3, with D tentatively TRBD1 (5 bases). This CDR3 spans 15 amino acids. The V end lost 3 bases, the J end lost 4 bases, and 14 bases lay between the germline ends. Germline assignment: CDR1 SGHNT and CDR2 YYREEE (reference sequence). In DNA, the CDR3 is TGTGCCAGCAGCTCGGGACCTAATGGGGGAAACACCATATATTTT. Residues: CASSSGPNGGNTIYF.

The chain has TRBV28 and TRBJ1-2; D is possibly TRBD1 (5 bases). V was cut by 4 bases and J by 2 bases, with 11 bases left in between. The germline gives CDR1 MDHEN, CDR2 SYDVKM. The CDR3 has 14 residues. The DNA for the CDR3 is TGTGCCAGCAGTTGGGGCGGGGCGAACTATGGCTACACCTTC. It yields the protein CASSWGGANYGYTF.

This clone was picked up a small number of times. The rearrangement joins TRBV5-1 to TRBJ2-2; TRBD2 matches at 12 bases. Germline-derived CDR1 and CDR2 are SGHRS and YFSETQ. V was pared by 9 bases and J by 8 bases, with 14 bases of the junction left unmatched. The CDR3 is 16 amino acids. CDR3 sequence reads: CATQPVTSGGPGELFF. CDR3 nucleotide sequence: TGCGCCACCCAACCGGTGACTAGCGGGGGCCCAGGGGAGCTGTTTTTT. The whole variable domain, filled in from reference TRBV5-1 and TRBJ2-2, reads KAGVTQTPRYLIKTRGQQVTLSCSPISGHRSVSWYQQTPGQGLQFLFEYFSETQRNKGNFPGRFSGRQFSNSRSEMNVSTLELGDSALYLCATQPVTSGGPGELFFGEGSRLTVL.

As DNA, the CDR3 is TGTGCCAGCAGCTTAGGAGGGGGCCCTGGAAACACCATATATTTT. Protein product: CASSLGGGPGNTIYF. The rearrangement links TRBV7-6 to TRBJ1-3; TRBD1 matches at 7 bases. The ends lost 1 base at V and 2 bases at J; junction bases unmatched: 2. CDR1 is SGHVS, CDR2 FNYEAQ, per germline. The CDR3 consists of 15 residues.

This chain uses TRBV27 with TRBJ2-6, with D perhaps matching TRBD1 (6 bases). The CDR3 spans 15 residues. Germline CDR1 MNHEY, CDR2 SMNVEV (reference sequence). Trimming removed 5 bases from V and 2 bases from J, with 10 bases in between. The CDR3 here is CASSIQGAGANVLTF. The CDR3 nucleotides read TGTGCCAGCAGTATACAGGGTGCTGGGGCCAACGTCCTGACTTTC.

The chain carries TRBV9 and TRBJ1-1; D possibly corresponds to TRBD1 (5 bases). Deletions cut 4 bases from V and 5 bases from J, with 18 bases between. Germline V gene sequence: CDR1 SGDLS, CDR2 YYNGEE. This CDR3 region has 15 residues. CDR3 DNA: TGTGCCAGCAGCACCCGGGACCTCCTCGGGACTGAAGCTTTCTTT. As protein: CASSTRDLLGTEAFF.

This sequence joins TRBV11-1 and TRBJ2-3; 9 bases agree with TRBD1. The CDR3 covers 16 residues. Trimming took 4 bases from V and 0 from J; bases not matched to a gene: 5. CDR1 SGHAT and CDR2 FQDESV come from the germline V gene (reference sequence). The CDR3: CASSWTGAISTDTQYF. The DNA of the CDR3 is TGTGCCAGCAGCTGGACAGGGGCGATCAGCACAGATACGCAGTATTTT.

This clone was seen a single time. This chain connects TRBV5-1 to TRBJ2-5; possibly TRBD2 for D (6 bases). The CDR3 runs 15 residues. With 2 bases removed from V and 7 bases from J, the gap between germline ends came to 18 bases. The germline V gene has CDR1 SGHRS and CDR2 YFSETQ. The CDR3 region is CASSFNTLQEGTQYF. The CDR3, as DNA: TGCGCCAGCAGCTTTAATACCCTCCAGGAGGGGACCCAGTACTTC.

V gene TRBV7-2 combines with J gene TRBJ1-4; unclear D gene. V shed 5 bases and J shed 3 bases, with 10 bases lying between them. Germline assignment: CDR1 SGHTA and CDR2 FQGNSA. The CDR3 extends over 14 amino acids. CDR3 DNA sequence: TGTGCCAGCAGCCGTCAGGTGGCTAATGAAAAACTGTTTTTT. The encoded protein is CASSRQVANEKLFF.